This T cell receptor beta chain came from a study of shared clonotypes between healthy human individuals. General observations from the study: Roughly 5% of naive CD4 clonotypes were shared across a handful of donors.

CD45RO-negative, CCR7-selected cells formed the naive CD8 fraction, which excluded terminally differentiated effector memory CD45RA+ cells. Each of the donors was a healthy adult who was HIV-negative and had not had a recent acute infection or vaccination. This CDR3 is 18 amino acids long. V lost 5 bases to trimming and J lost 2 bases; unmatched junction nucleotides: 13. Germline assignment: CDR1 MNHEY and CDR2 SMNVEV (reference sequence). Sequencing used immunoSEQ multiplex PCR; TCRdb keeps in-frame clones, though not all of them. This sample carries 2 million to 2.5 million clones, just under 95% of them seen once, and the ten largest clones take more than 0.95%. A note on this clone: The antigen remains undetermined.

The V gene is TRBV27, the J gene TRBJ2-7, with 12 bases aligning to TRBD2. Source material: naive CD8+ T cells sorted from blood. This receptor was taken from a man aged 18 to 35 in good health. The CDR3 loop is CASSPLTLTSGGTYEQYF. DNA of the CDR3: TGTGCCAGCAGTCCCCTTACACTGACTAGCGGGGGTACCTACGAGCAGTACTTC.